Detailed here is one TCR beta chain. Its target is not known. The same CDR3 is also encoded by other DNA sequences in this sample. The CDR3 totals 13 residues. The V and J ends lost 0 bases and 1 base respectively, with 3 bases between them. In germline, CDR1 is SGHRS, CDR2 YFSETQ. The sample is drawn from a study of beta chain features in type 1 diabetes. The overall study: The examined sorted cells totaled approximately 110 million across samples.

CD45RO/CCR7/CD25/CD127/CD95/CD27 separated CD4+ naive, central memory, regulatory and stem cell-like memory cells by sorting. Study-level results: People with Type 1 diabetes carried modestly yet significantly shorter TCRB CDR3s in all four CD4+ subsets.

Investigators reverse transcribed all isolated RNA, so they sequenced expressed TCRB transcripts. Mean read depth for naive, central memory and regulatory T cell samples was roughly 4 million reads. Assay: immunoSEQ multiplex PCR; the TCRdb copy retains only in-frame clones and omits some. The table shows hundreds of thousands of clones, with about 14% occurring only once. The genes are TRBV5-1 and TRBJ2-3; D gene unclear. Sequences were obtained from naive CD4+ T cells from blood. The receptor's source is a man aged 18 to 30 with type 1 diabetes. CDR3 loop: CASSLGRTDTQYF. CDR3 nucleotide sequence: TGCGCCAGCAGCTTGGGGCGCACAGATACGCAGTATTTT.